The 27 T cell receptor beta chains reported below all come from one sample, sequenced in a study of blood T cell repertoires in COVID-19. Assay used: immunoSEQ multiplex PCR; TCRdb lists only in-frame clones, some missing. The data show hundreds of thousands of clones, roughly 80% seen once. What was sequenced was PBMCs or T cells enriched from blood (not recorded which). All receptors come from a man aged 35-49 years who had been exposed to COVID-19.

The chain's CDR3 is CASSSHAGVRGTGELFF. The CDR3 DNA is TGTGCCAGCAGCTCCCATGCAGGGGTTCGGGGCACCGGGGAGCTGTTTTTT. The chain has TRBV7-3 and TRBJ2-2; D may be TRBD1 (6 bases). Germline CDR1 reads SGHTA; CDR2 reads FQGTGA. The ends were cut back, 4 bases at V and 4 bases at J, with 19 bases in the middle. This CDR3 has 17 amino acids.

V usage is TRBV11-3 and J usage is TRBJ2-5; D call uncertain. V lost 3 bases and J 2 bases, leaving 7 bases between the germline ends. Germline V gives CDR1 SGHNT, CDR2 YENEEA. The length of the CDR3 is 13 residues. The CDR3 DNA sequence: TGTGCCAGCAGCTTTGCACAGCAAGAGACCCAGTACTTC. This translates into CASSFAQQETQYF.

This chain joins TRBV7-9 and TRBJ1-4; 7 bases map to TRBD1. V lost 5 bases, J lost 8 bases, and 11 bases stayed unmatched. The germline CDR1 and CDR2 sequences are SEHNR and FQNEAQ (reference sequence). The CDR3 runs to 15 residues. Written as DNA, the CDR3 is TGTGCCAGCAGCCCCCCTAATGAGGGGGCCGAAAAACTGTTTTTT. This encodes CASSPPNEGAEKLFF.

The chain uses TRBV14 and TRBJ2-7; 8 bases agree with TRBD2. CDR3 length equals 17 residues. CDR1 and CDR2 (germline): SGHDN, FVKESK. Trimming took 0 bases from V and 4 from J; bases not matched to a gene: 11. CDR3 DNA: TGTGCCAGCAGCCAAGAAACTAGCGGCCATAGAGTTTACGAGCAGTACTTC. It yields the protein CASSQETSGHRVYEQYF.

The chain employs TRBV5-6 and TRBJ1-3; no clear D gene. V lost 3 bases and J lost 0, with 13 bases in between. In germline, CDR1 is SGHDT, CDR2 YYEEEE. The CDR3 loop spans 16 amino acids. Here the CDR3 reads CASSSGSQYSGNTIYF. The CDR3 coding sequence is TGTGCCAGCAGCTCCGGGTCTCAGTACTCTGGAAACACCATATATTTT.

The J gene is TRBJ1-5, the V gene TRBV7-2; D uncertain. Germline V CDR1 and CDR2: SGHTA, FQGNSA. This CDR3 has 15 amino acids. V lost 1 base, J lost 6 bases, and 13 bases lay in between. Written as DNA, the CDR3 is TGTGCCAGCAGCTTAGTAGGAGGGTTTGCTCAGCCCCAGCATTTT. Amino acid sequence: CASSLVGGFAQPQHF.

The chain has TRBV2 and TRBJ2-1; 9 nucleotides align to TRBD2. Germline trimming cut 6 bases from V and 11 bases from J; bases unmatched to any gene: 8. Germline CDR1 reads SNHLY; CDR2 reads FYNNEI. The CDR3 totals 13 residues. The DNA for the CDR3 is TGTGCCAGCAGAGAAAGGACTAGCGTAAAGCAGTTCTTC. The encoded protein is CASRERTSVKQFF. Complete variable domain (other parts from reference TRBV2 and TRBJ2-1): EPEVTQTPSHQVTQMGQEVILRCVPISNHLYFYWYRQILGQKVEFLVSFYNNEISEKSEIFDDQFSVERPDGSNFTLKIRSTKLEDSAMYFCASRERTSVKQFFGPGTRLTVL.

The chain combines TRBV6-5 with TRBJ1-1, with D uncertain. With 10 bases removed from V and 5 bases from J, the gap between germline ends came to 17 bases. The CDR3 covers 13 residues. Germline CDR1 MNHEY, CDR2 SVGAGI. The CDR3 reads CATVLVGRTEAFF. As DNA, the CDR3 is TGTGCCACCGTCCTGGTGGGGAGGACTGAAGCTTTCTTT.

V and J are TRBV6-5 and TRBJ2-2, with 8 bases matching TRBD2. The V segment lost 8 bases and the J segment 4 bases; nucleotides outside the gene matches: 3. Per germline, CDR1 MNHEY and CDR2 SVGAGI. The CDR3 totals 13 residues. The CDR3 DNA reads TGTGCCAGCCTCCTAGCGGGCACCGGGGAGCTGTTTTTT. Its translation: CASLLAGTGELFF.

The rearrangement uses TRBV18 and TRBJ1-3; no clear D gene. The CDR3 totals 16 residues. In germline, CDR1 is KGHSH, CDR2 LQKENI. The V end was cut by 2 bases, the J end by 0 bases, with 11 bases between. For the CDR3, the DNA is TGTGCCAGCTCACCAGCTCAGGACTTCTCTGGAAACACCATATATTTT. Translated: CASSPAQDFSGNTIYF.

The J gene is TRBJ2-7, the V gene TRBV5-6; 11 bases fit TRBD2. V gave up 6 bases and J gave up 5 bases; unmatched junction bases: 10. The CDR3 length is 15 residues. Germline V gene sequence: CDR1 SGHDT, CDR2 YYEEEE. The CDR3 sequence is CASNTAWGLADEQYF. The DNA for the CDR3 is TGTGCCAGCAACACGGCGTGGGGACTAGCGGACGAGCAGTACTTC.

This clone has only one observation. This rearrangement joins TRBV18 to TRBJ1-2, with 9 positions matching TRBD1. This CDR3 is 16 amino acids long. The germline V gene has CDR1 KGHSH and CDR2 LQKENI. With V trimmed by 4 bases and J by 2 bases, 8 bases remained unmatched. CDR3 amino acids: CASSRQGVPSNYGYTF. The CDR3 nucleotides read TGTGCCAGCTCACGACAGGGGGTGCCATCCAACTATGGCTACACCTTC.

The chain has TRBV18 and TRBJ1-2; 8 bases line up with TRBD1. V lost 6 bases, J lost 3 bases, and 6 bases stayed unmatched. The CDR3 runs to 14 residues. CDR1 is KGHSH and CDR2 is LQKENI in the germline V gene. The CDR3 sequence: CASSQQGEHYGYTF. CDR3 bases: TGTGCCAGCTCTCAACAGGGGGAACACTATGGCTACACCTTC.

The chain uses TRBV1 and TRBJ2-7; whether TRBD2, the table's D call, matches the DNA was not checked. TRBV1 corresponds to a pseudogene. The CDR3 extends over 16 amino acids. CDR3: CTSNRARDYYSNEQYF. CDR3 DNA: TGCACCAGCAATAGGGCCCGGGACTACTATTCCAACGAGCAGTACTTC.

The chain joins TRBV29-1 to TRBJ2-1; no clear D. Trimming cost V 8 bases and J 6 bases, with 14 bases left between them. This CDR3 has 12 residues. Per germline, CDR1 SQVTM and CDR2 ANQGSEA. This CDR3 reads CSSHLSSNEQFF. DNA of the CDR3: TGCAGCTCTCATTTGTCCAGCAATGAGCAGTTCTTC.

J is TRBJ2-3 and V is TRBV2, with D tentatively TRBD1 (5 bases). Trimming pared 3 bases from V and 4 bases from J, leaving 14 bases between. Germline lookup yields CDR1 SNHLY and CDR2 FYNNEI. The CDR3 covers 15 residues. CDR3 residues: CASSEGQGSADTQYF. The DNA for the CDR3 is TGTGCCAGCAGTGAGGGTCAGGGAAGCGCAGATACGCAGTATTTT.

This chain joins TRBV3-1 (or the pseudogene TRBV3-2) and TRBJ2-1, with 10 bases aligning to TRBD2. Trimming at V came to 7 bases and at J to 6 bases, leaving 9 bases not matched to a gene. The CDR3 loop spans 15 amino acids. Germline CDR1 reads LGHDT; CDR2 reads YNNKEL (reference sequence). The CDR3 DNA reads as TGTGCCAGCACCCCGGCTAGCGGGAGCCCCAATGAGCAGTTCTTC. Amino acids: CASTPASGSPNEQFF.

This clone has more than one count but fewer than ten. This chain joins TRBV7-3 and TRBJ2-5, with a weak D call TRBD2 (5 bases). The CDR3 is made up of 13 amino acids. Between the trimmed V and J ends, which lost 2 bases and 7 bases, there was a span of 11 bases. CDR1 SGHTA and CDR2 FQGTGA come from the germline V gene. The CDR3 sequence is CASSLGPAGTQYF. In DNA, the CDR3 is TGTGCCAGCAGCTTAGGCCCGGCGGGGACCCAGTACTTC.

This clone was observed a handful of times. The CDR3 DNA reads TGTGCCTGGGAGAGAGCGGGAGGGCAGGGGACCCAGTACTTC. Translated, it gives CAWERAGGQGTQYF. The V and J genes are TRBV30 and TRBJ2-5; 10 nucleotides align to TRBD2. From germline, CDR1 is GTSNPN and CDR2 SVGIG (reference sequence). CDR3 length: 14 residues. V gave up 5 bases and J gave up 7 bases; unmatched junction bases: 10.

The J gene is TRBJ2-4, the V gene TRBV3-1 (or the pseudogene TRBV3-2); no firm D call. This CDR3 contains 13 residues. V was shortened by 4 bases and J by 2 bases, with 6 bases between the two germline ends. CDR1 and CDR2 (germline): LGHDT, YNNKEL (reference sequence). This CDR3 is CASSPTPKNIQYF. The CDR3 nucleotides read TGTGCCAGCAGCCCCACTCCCAAAAACATTCAGTACTTC.

The table lists this clone with a few counts. The chain recombines TRBV28 with TRBJ1-2; D is unresolved. V was shortened by 4 bases and J by 2 bases, with 8 bases between the two germline ends. The V gene's germline CDR1 is MDHEN and CDR2 SYDVKM. CDR3 size: 13 residues. CDR3 sequence reads: CASSSLGNYGYTF. The CDR3 coding sequence is TGTGCCAGCAGTTCGCTGGGCAACTATGGCTACACCTTC.

The chain recombines TRBV29-1 with TRBJ2-3; D possibly corresponds to TRBD2 (6 bases). This CDR3 region has 16 residues. With 4 bases removed from V and 1 base from J, the gap between germline ends came to 18 bases. Germline V gene lookup returns CDR1 SQVTM and CDR2 ANQGSEA. CDR3 amino acids: CSVGWGGKVGTDTQYF. The DNA for the CDR3 is TGCAGCGTTGGGTGGGGCGGGAAAGTTGGCACAGATACGCAGTATTTT.

The chain employs TRBV3-1 (or the pseudogene TRBV3-2) and TRBJ1-5; D gene uncertain. The germline V gene encodes CDR1 LGHDT and CDR2 YNNKEL (reference sequence). Deletions cut 2 bases from V and 6 bases from J, with 5 bases between. The CDR3 totals 12 residues. This chain's CDR3 is CASSQLSQPQHF. In DNA form, the CDR3 reads TGTGCCAGCAGCCAACTAAGTCAGCCCCAGCATTTT.

The chain couples TRBV6-5 to TRBJ1-5; D ambiguous. The V end was cut by 7 bases, the J end by 11 bases, with 18 bases between. CDR1 and CDR2 from the germline V gene are MNHEY and SVGAGI. The CDR3 contains 13 residues. The CDR3 loop reads CASTIGLTGAQHF. Here the CDR3 DNA reads TGTGCCAGCACTATTGGACTCACGGGAGCCCAGCATTTT.

The chain couples TRBV12-5 to TRBJ1-3, with TRBD1 identical over 9 bases. There are 16 residues in the CDR3. Unmatched junction bases numbered 8, after V lost 1 base and J lost 7 bases. CDR1 is LGHNT, CDR2 FRNRAP, per germline. CDR3 nucleotides: TGTGCTAGTGGTTTGGATGTAACAGGGGGCGCGAACACCATATATTTT. It is translated as CASGLDVTGGANTIYF.

V is TRBV18 and J is TRBJ2-7; 9 nucleotides line up with TRBD1. The V gene's germline CDR1 is KGHSH and CDR2 LQKENI. CDR3 length equals 16 residues. V lost 0 bases and J lost 3; bases outside the gene matches: 6. CDR3 nucleotide sequence: TGTGCCAGCTCACCACCCTCGGGACAGGGCCGCTACGAGCAGTACTTC. It yields the protein CASSPPSGQGRYEQYF.

V gene TRBV28 combines with J gene TRBJ2-3; D might be TRBD1 (6 bases). This CDR3 region has 15 residues. The V end was cut by 8 bases, the J end by 4 bases, with 19 bases between. CDR1 is MDHEN, CDR2 SYDVKM, per germline. The CDR3 DNA is TGTGCCAGCTGTAAACAGGGATTGTGGGCAGATACGCAGTATTTT. This encodes CASCKQGLWADTQYF. Drawing the rest from reference TRBV28 and TRBJ2-3, the complete variable domain is DVKVTQSSRYLVKRTGEKVFLECVQDMDHENMFWYRQDPGLGLRLIYFSYDVKMKEKGDIPEGYSVSREKKERFSLILESASTNQTSMYLCASCKQGLWADTQYFGPGTRLTVL.